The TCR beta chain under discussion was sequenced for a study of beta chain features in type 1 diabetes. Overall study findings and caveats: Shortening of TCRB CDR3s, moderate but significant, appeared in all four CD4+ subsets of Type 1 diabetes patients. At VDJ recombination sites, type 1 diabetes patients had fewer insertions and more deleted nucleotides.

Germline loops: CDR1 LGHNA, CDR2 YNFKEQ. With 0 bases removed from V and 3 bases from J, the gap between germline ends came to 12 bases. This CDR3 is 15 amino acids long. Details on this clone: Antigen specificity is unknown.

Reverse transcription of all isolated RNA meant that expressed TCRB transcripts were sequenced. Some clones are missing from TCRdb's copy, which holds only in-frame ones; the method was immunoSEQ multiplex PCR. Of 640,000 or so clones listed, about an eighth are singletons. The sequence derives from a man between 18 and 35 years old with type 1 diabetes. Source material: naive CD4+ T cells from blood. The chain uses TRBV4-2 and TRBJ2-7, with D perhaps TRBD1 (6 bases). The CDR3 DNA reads TGTGCCAGCAGCCAAGAGCACAGGGAAGACTACGAGCAGTACTTC. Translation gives CASSQEHREDYEQYF.